A selection of T cell receptor beta chains follows, all from one sample in a study of beta chain features in type 1 diabetes. Clones were sequenced by immunoSEQ multiplex PCR, and TCRdb holds only the in-frame ones, with some missing. The sample yields around 330,000 clones, 9.5% to 11% seen once. The specimen sequenced was naive CD4+ T cells from blood. Receptors were obtained from a woman in her thirties in good health. Each CDR3 is given without its conserved first and last residue.

J | V | CDR3
TRBJ2-1 | TRBV7-3 | ASSLRLAGVYNEQF
TRBJ2-2 | TRBV5-1 | ASSLGGNTGELF
TRBJ1-2 | TRBV30 | AWTAGGTVLYYGYT
TRBJ2-7 | TRBV4-2 | ASSQESGDHEQY
TRBJ1-1 | TRBV4-3 | ASSQDRAGGTEAF
TRBJ2-7 | TRBV19 | ASSNSGPTYEQY
TRBJ2-1 | TRBV7-9 | ASSLVGVGGNEQF
TRBJ2-1 | TRBV6-6 | ASSSNNEQF
TRBJ1-1 | TRBV28 | ASRAQGTAEAF
TRBJ2-7 | TRBV18 | ASSPLPAGGTTGEQY
TRBJ2-5 | TRBV4-3 | ASSQAAGGGPETQY
TRBJ2-5 | TRBV9 | ASSVDGTGKETQY
TRBJ1-5 | TRBV18 | ASSPWRFQPQH
TRBJ1-5 | TRBV5-1 | ASSLAADSEPQH
TRBJ1-5 | TRBV7-2 | ASSLTGSGQPQH
TRBJ2-2 | TRBV9 | ASSVLAGANTGELF
TRBJ2-5 | TRBV5-1 | ASSLVAGFQETQY
TRBJ2-3 | TRBV9 | ASSLPPDTQY
TRBJ2-7 | TRBV28 | ASHSPGQGFHEQY
TRBJ2-1 | TRBV19 | ASRGLAGGSYNEQF
TRBJ1-1 | TRBV4-3 | ASSQGDRRNTEAF
TRBJ1-5 | TRBV2 | ASRQDTQPQH
TRBJ1-2 | TRBV6-1 | ASSEALTGNYGYT
TRBJ2-2 | TRBV9 | ASSVEGVPNTGELF
TRBJ2-1 | TRBV28 | ASSFEFRGRANEQF
TRBJ1-1 | TRBV14 | ASSQDRVGAF
TRBJ2-6 | TRBV7-2 | ASSPGQGARGANVLT
TRBJ1-5 | TRBV7-2 | ASSLAPVGNQPQH
TRBJ1-1 | TRBV21-1 | ASSKDQGTKEGAF
TRBJ1-5 | TRBV28 | ASRRDSNQPQH